These 6 T cell receptor beta chains came from one sample sequenced in a study of CD8+ T cells in alopecia areata. RNA, once extracted, was reverse transcribed into cDNA for use as the sequencing template. The protocol was immunoSEQ multiplex PCR, while the TCRdb copy is restricted to in-frame clones and leaves out a portion. This sample yields around 120,000 clones, of which roughly 66% are seen a single time; approximately 2.8% belongs to the top ten. Sequences were obtained from CD4+ T cells sorted from blood. Every receptor here comes from a human donor in good health.

V and J are TRBV7-2 and TRBJ2-6; D is possibly TRBD1 or TRBD2 (7 bases each). This CDR3 comprises 17 residues. Trimming stripped 8 bases from V and 0 bases from J, with 17 bases between. Germline lookup yields CDR1 SGHTA and CDR2 FQGNSA. The CDR3 DNA is TGTGCCAGCCGTGGGGGAGGGGGCTTCTCTGGGGCCAACGTCCTGACTTTC. Protein product: CASRGGGGFSGANVLTF.

This clone appeared once. The V call is TRBV9, the J call TRBJ1-6; TRBD1 matches 8 bases. The V gene's germline CDR1 is SGDLS and CDR2 YYNGEE. The CDR3 is 15 amino acids. V shed 3 bases and J 5 bases; nucleotides not matched to a gene: 4. CDR3 DNA sequence: TGTGCCAGCAGCGGTCAGGGGGCCCATAATTCACCCCTCCACTTT. It yields the protein CASSGQGAHNSPLHF.

This chain links TRBV15 with TRBJ2-7; D not resolved. Trimming shortened V by 0 bases and J by 7 bases, and 19 bases separated the two germline ends. The CDR3 consists of 16 residues. Germline CDR1 reads LNHNV; CDR2 reads YYDKDF (reference sequence). The DNA of the CDR3 is TGTGCCACCAGCAGAGATAGAGGACCCAGGTCTAGAGAGCAGTACTTC. Translation gives CATSRDRGPRSREQYF.

This chain connects TRBV5-6 to TRBJ2-5, with unresolved D. CDR3 size: 15 residues. Germline assignment: CDR1 SGHDT and CDR2 YYEEEE. Trimming shortened V by 4 bases and J by 0 bases, and 13 bases separated the two germline ends. This chain's CDR3 is CASSRTTQYQETQYF. CDR3 coding DNA: TGTGCCAGCAGCCGAACGACTCAGTACCAAGAGACCCAGTACTTC. Full variable domain (remainder filled in from reference TRBV5-6 and TRBJ2-5): DAGVTQSPTHLIKTRGQQVTLRCSPKSGHDTVSWYQQALGQGPQFIFQYYEEEERQRGNFPDRFSGHQFPNYSSELNVNALLLGDSALYLCASSRTTQYQETQYFGPGTRLLVL.

The rearrangement joins TRBV30 to TRBJ1-6, with 8 nucleotides matching TRBD1. With 1 base clipped from V and 7 bases from J, the junction kept 6 bases outside the gene matches. In germline, CDR1 is GTSNPN, CDR2 SVGIG (reference sequence). This CDR3 spans 15 amino acids. This CDR3 reads CAWSDKGQANSPLHF. The CDR3 nucleotides are TGTGCCTGGAGTGACAAGGGACAGGCCAATTCACCCCTCCACTTT.

The CDR3: CASSDAGVAKNIQYF. The CDR3 DNA sequence: TGTGCCAGCAGTGACGCGGGGGTAGCCAAAAACATTCAGTACTTC. This chain uses TRBV2 with TRBJ2-4, with 7 bases fitting TRBD2. The V segment lost 3 bases and the J segment 0 bases; nucleotides outside the gene matches: 2. CDR3 size: 15 residues. Looked up from germline, CDR1 is SNHLY and CDR2 is FYNNEI.